These T cell receptor beta chains were read from a single sample in a study of beta chain features in type 1 diabetes. Method: immunoSEQ multiplex PCR; TCRdb's copy keeps in-frame clones and lacks some. The sample shows 810,000 or so clones, roughly 16% of them seen only once. Sequences were obtained from naive CD4+ T cells from blood. The receptors here all came from a woman aged 18 to 35 in good health. CDR3s leave out the opening cysteine and the closing phenylalanine or tryptophan. Each record gives: clone size, CDR3 length, V gene, J gene, CDR3 protein. Not all rows give a size; the values are once, few, many and, for expanded clones, a class.

few	13	TRBV5-1	TRBJ2-2	ASSLGGLAFGELF
few	11	TRBV6-5	TRBJ2-5	ASSYARRGTQY
few	10	TRBV5-1	TRBJ2-3	ASSLRGDTQY
few	14	TRBV7-3	TRBJ2-1	ASSSTGLAGGNEQF
few	14	TRBV18	TRBJ2-7	ASSLTGTGLPYEQY
NA	12	TRBV4-3	TRBJ2-7	ASSQRVTEGEQY
few	13	TRBV9	TRBJ2-3	ASSADAFPTDTQY
NA	13	TRBV2	TRBJ2-3	ASSDSGSRPDTQY
few	13	TRBV27	TRBJ2-7	ASSPDRHSAYEQY
few	14	TRBV25-1	TRBJ2-7	ASSELVAGPTYEQY
NA	11	TRBV19	TRBJ2-5	ASSETGRRTQY
NA	10	TRBV29-1	TRBJ2-7	SALTATYEQY
few	9	TRBV7-2	TRBJ2-5	ASSDQETQY
NA	13	TRBV29-1	TRBJ2-3	SVDASLYSTDTQY
once	14	TRBV27	TRBJ2-1	ASSFAGLSSYNEQF
NA	8	TRBV10-3	TRBJ1-2	AISERGYT
NA	14	TRBV27	TRBJ2-7	ASRPAPGLAAYEQY
NA	13	TRBV9	TRBJ2-3	ASSVGVGITDTQY
NA	12	TRBV7-9	TRBJ1-1	ASSRINLNTEAF
NA	11	TRBV7-6	TRBJ2-7	ASSKDGSYEQY
few	12	TRBV7-3	TRBJ2-3	ASSLSAGQDTQY
few	11	TRBV4-3	TRBJ2-7	ASSQDMGGKQY
NA	11	TRBV6-5	TRBJ2-1	ASMRSGNNEQF
NA	12	TRBV28	TRBJ2-1	ASSVLGPYNEQF
NA	12	TRBV7-9	TRBJ2-7	ASSLTQGGNEQY
NA	14	TRBV7-2	TRBJ1-5	ASSHRGTVLNQPQH
NA	12	TRBV19	TRBJ2-3	ASSTRTGTDTQY
NA	13	TRBV19	TRBJ1-1	ASTRNTLGNTEAF
few	14	TRBV28	TRBJ1-2	ASSPPVVGQGSGYT
NA	11	TRBV6-6	TRBJ2-3	ASTKSDANTQY
few	13	TRBV7-2	NA	ASSLEAGGGYEQY
few	13	TRBV5-6	TRBJ1-3	ASSIRPGEGNTIY
NA	12	TRBV19	TRBJ1-1	ASSIGDMYTEAF
NA	14	TRBV27	TRBJ1-2	ASSRQGPPANYGYT
NA	14	TRBV4-2	TRBJ2-3	ASSYGTGGEADTQY
NA	12	TRBV29-1	NA	SVEKMPGLNEQY
NA	12	TRBV27	TRBJ1-4	ASSSYRVGEKLF
few	12	TRBV15	TRBJ1-2	ATSSDRASYGYT
few	12	TRBV11-2	TRBJ2-5	ASSPTGTQETQY
few	13	TRBV6-6	TRBJ1-2	ASTSRDGYNYGYT
NA	14	TRBV6-6	TRBJ2-2	ASINAWGGTTGELF
few	13	TRBV18	TRBJ2-5	ASSQGQGAGETQY
NA	16	TRBV7-9	TRBJ1-1	ASSYALKWTGKNTEAF
few	13	TRBV2	TRBJ2-2	ASSRRGTGSGELF
NA	13	TRBV5-1	TRBJ2-2	ASSLTSGHTGELF
few	10	TRBV7-9	TRBJ1-1	ASSLKGTEAF
NA	15	TRBV7-9	TRBJ1-2	ASSSDRGKELRYGYT
NA	11	TRBV19	TRBJ2-1	ASSRNLLNEQF
NA	13	TRBV28	TRBJ2-5	ASVPQQGAQETQY
NA	11	TRBV18	TRBJ1-5	ASARVGNQPQH
NA	10	TRBV11-2	TRBJ2-5	ASSLGSETQY
few	14	TRBV18	TRBJ2-1	ASSPGRWDGDNEQF
few	11	TRBV5-1	TRBJ2-5	ASMAGGRETQY